The subject of this entry is one TCR beta chain. As yet, its antigen is unknown. The protocol was immunoSEQ multiplex PCR, while the TCRdb copy is restricted to in-frame clones and leaves out a portion. The sample carries some 150,000 clones, 90% recorded once. This record belongs to a study of OX40 agonist ivuxolimab in advanced cancers. At the level of the study: Enrolled patients in dose escalation had cancers that were hepatocellular carcinoma, melanoma, renal cell or head and neck cancer.

Germline lookup yields CDR1 SGHDT and CDR2 YYEEEE. Between the trimmed V and J ends, which lost 4 bases and 1 base, there was a span of 11 bases. The CDR3 covers 14 residues. At baseline, cycle 4 day 1, and cycle 7 day 1, blood was sampled. General study results and limits: Some patients without response likewise showed low normalized clonal expansion.

The TCR sequence derives from an adult with an advanced solid tumor such as melanoma, head and neck, liver or kidney cancer. The chain employs TRBV5-6 and TRBJ1-1, with D possibly TRBD1 on 5 matching bases. Sequenced here: CD4+ or CD8+ T cells sorted from blood, sampled in a trial of the OX40 agonist ivuxolimab. In DNA, the CDR3 is TGTGCCAGCAGCCCGGGACGGGCGAACACTGAAGCTTTCTTT. Translating gives CASSPGRANTEAFF.